The 32 T cell receptor beta chains given below trace back to one sample, sequenced in a study of immune evolution from preneoplasia to lung adenocarcinoma. Measured with immunoSEQ multiplex PCR; TCRdb has only the in-frame clones, and not every one. The repertoire holds some 15,000 clones, with around 80% as singletons. The sample was FFPE minimally invasive lung adenocarcinoma tissue. These receptors all stem from a person aged 65-85 years with lung adenocarcinoma.

CDR3 coding DNA: TGTGCCAGCAGCCGGAACCGGGACAGGTTTGGCGAGCAGTACTTC. Protein product: CASSRNRDRFGEQYF. V usage is TRBV11-3 and J usage is TRBJ2-7, with 8 positions matching TRBD1. This CDR3 region has 15 residues. V was clipped by 5 bases and J by 6 bases; unmatched bases: 12. Germline values: CDR1 SGHNT, CDR2 YENEEA.

V usage is TRBV28 and J usage is TRBJ2-7; TRBD2 aligns across 7 bases. Germline CDR1 is MDHEN and CDR2 is SYDVKM. The CDR3 sequence is 16 residues long. Losses at the gene ends were 1 base for V and 0 bases for J; bases not matched to a gene: 6. Here the CDR3 DNA reads TGTGCCAGCAGTTTATCCAGGACGGGGGGCTCCTACGAGCAGTACTTC. Protein sequence: CASSLSRTGGSYEQYF.

The sample holds a few counts of this clone. The chain has TRBV6-5 and TRBJ1-5; 7 nucleotides agree with TRBD1. CDR1 MNHEY and CDR2 SVGAGI come from the germline V gene. The CDR3 totals 15 residues. Trimming at V came to 6 bases and at J to 3 bases, leaving 8 bases not matched to a gene. CDR3 sequence reads: CASSPTGFPNQPQHF. Written as DNA, the CDR3 is TGTGCCAGCAGCCCGACAGGGTTCCCCAATCAGCCCCAGCATTTT.

The V gene is TRBV13, the J gene TRBJ2-7; TRBD1 agrees at 9 bases. The germline V gene encodes CDR1 PRHDT and CDR2 FYEKMQ (reference sequence). This CDR3 is 16 amino acids long. V trimming: 5 bases; J trimming: 4 bases; junction bases outside the gene matches: 12. CDR3 loop: CASSPTPGTGFYEQYF. In DNA form, the CDR3 reads TGTGCCAGCAGCCCTACCCCCGGGACAGGGTTTTACGAGCAGTACTTC.

The chain links TRBV5-1 to TRBJ2-5, with no clear D. The CDR3 is 14 amino acids. Germline V lookup: CDR1 SGHRS, CDR2 YFSETQ. Deletions cut 4 bases from V and 4 bases from J, with 14 bases between. The CDR3 region is CASSPIDSRETQYF. CDR3 sequence (DNA): TGCGCCAGCAGCCCAATCGACTCTCGAGAGACCCAGTACTTC.

This chain's CDR3 is CASSSGSGGTEAFF. Written as DNA, the CDR3 is TGCGCCAGCAGCTCCGGCTCCGGGGGGACTGAAGCTTTCTTT. This chain links TRBV5-1 with TRBJ1-1; tentative D call: TRBD1 (5 bases). V was shortened by 3 bases and J by 5 bases, with 14 bases between the two germline ends. From germline, CDR1 is SGHRS and CDR2 YFSETQ. The CDR3 has 14 amino acids.

This clone was seen more than once but under ten times. V usage is TRBV6-5 and J usage is TRBJ1-6, with D hard to call. The CDR3 runs to 12 residues. The germline gives CDR1 MNHEY, CDR2 SVGAGI. V was trimmed by 7 bases and J by 7 bases, leaving 8 bases between them. CDR3 bases: TGTGCCAGCAAAAAGGGAAATTCACCCCTCCACTTT. Encoded protein: CASKKGNSPLHF.

This chain's CDR3 is CSVAGEAYEQYF. CDR3 DNA: TGCAGCGTTGCAGGGGAGGCCTACGAGCAGTACTTC. The chain links TRBV29-1 to TRBJ2-7; D is possibly TRBD1 or TRBD2 (6 bases each). Deletions cut 4 bases from V and 2 bases from J, with 9 bases between. Per germline, CDR1 SQVTM and CDR2 ANQGSEA. The CDR3 runs 12 residues.

The chain links TRBV6-5 to TRBJ2-7; D call uncertain. CDR1 is MNHEY and CDR2 is SVGAGI in the germline V gene. V lost 6 bases and J 6 bases, leaving 9 bases between the germline ends. CDR3 length equals 11 residues. CDR3 sequence reads: CASSSVGEQYF. The CDR3 DNA sequence: TGTGCCAGCAGCTCAGTAGGCGAGCAGTACTTC.

Only one count was recorded for this clone. The gene calls are TRBV5-1 and TRBJ2-5; D could derive from TRBD1 or TRBD2 (5 bases each). Germline CDR1 and CDR2: SGHRS and YFSETQ. V shed 0 bases and J shed 4 bases, with 10 bases lying between them. This CDR3 is 14 amino acids long. The CDR3 nucleotides read TGCGCCAGCAGCTTGGGGGGCCGGGGAGAGACCCAGTACTTC. This translates into CASSLGGRGETQYF.

This rearrangement joins TRBV7-9 to TRBJ1-3; a possible D gene is TRBD1 (6 bases). V dropped 0 bases and J dropped 3 bases, with 12 bases sitting between them. CDR1 is SEHNR, CDR2 FQNEAQ, per germline (reference sequence). The CDR3 extends over 16 amino acids. CDR3 DNA sequence: TGTGCCAGCAGCTTAGCAGGGACACGGGGTGGAAACACCATATATTTT. The encoded protein is CASSLAGTRGGNTIYF.

The CDR3 reads CASSPQSGYEDTIYF. Written as DNA, the CDR3 is TGTGCCAGCTCACCACAGTCAGGGTATGAGGACACCATATATTTT. V usage is TRBV18 and J usage is TRBJ1-3; weak D call: TRBD1 (5 bases). The CDR3 is 15 amino acids. Trimming left V 1 base short and J 8 bases short, with 15 bases between. Germline CDR1 KGHSH, CDR2 LQKENI.

The V and J genes are TRBV7-9 and TRBJ1-3; tentatively, D is TRBD1 (5 bases). Germline values: CDR1 SEHNR, CDR2 FQNEAQ (reference sequence). V lost 8 bases to trimming and J lost 4 bases, with 6 bases between them. The length of the CDR3 is 11 residues. The CDR3 sequence: CASGGGNTIYF. CDR3 DNA: TGTGCCAGCGGGGGGGGAAACACCATATATTTT.

The chain employs TRBV28 and TRBJ2-1; D might be TRBD1 (8 bases). The V end was cut by 4 bases, the J end by 6 bases, with 25 bases between. The CDR3 is made up of 18 amino acids. Germline V gene sequence: CDR1 MDHEN, CDR2 SYDVKM. This chain's CDR3 is CASSSGQGMGLPFNEQFF. The CDR3 bases are TGTGCCAGCAGTTCCGGACAGGGAATGGGACTACCCTTCAATGAGCAGTTCTTC.

The chain uses TRBV5-4 and TRBJ2-3, with TRBD2 matching 10 bases. V was clipped by 0 bases and J by 6 bases; unmatched bases: 7. There are 16 residues in the CDR3. CDR1 SGHNT and CDR2 YYREEE come from the germline V gene (reference sequence). DNA for the CDR3: TGTGCCAGCAGCTTGGCCCCAGCGGGGGGGCCGGATACGCAGTATTTT. Its translation is CASSLAPAGGPDTQYF.

The sample holds one count of this clone. This chain joins TRBV19 and TRBJ1-1; 7 nucleotides match TRBD1. This CDR3 has 15 residues. V was clipped by 0 bases and J by 0 bases; unmatched bases: 1. In germline, CDR1 is LNHDA, CDR2 SQIVND (reference sequence). The CDR3 loop is CASSIERGLNTEAFF. The CDR3, as DNA: TGTGCCAGTAGTATAGAGAGGGGGCTGAACACTGAAGCTTTCTTT.

The rearrangement uses TRBV18 and TRBJ1-4; no reliable D call. This CDR3 region has 16 residues. V lost 1 base to trimming and J lost 4 bases, with 13 bases between them. From germline, CDR1 is KGHSH and CDR2 LQKENI. The CDR3 is CASSPRSGILNEKLFF. CDR3 bases: TGTGCCAGCTCACCACGCTCCGGGATCCTTAATGAAAAACTGTTTTTT.

The chain combines TRBV28 with TRBJ2-7; TRBD1 matches at 7 bases. The germline gives CDR1 MDHEN, CDR2 SYDVKM. The CDR3 totals 12 residues. V shed 6 bases and J 5 bases; nucleotides not matched to a gene: 4. DNA of the CDR3: TGTGCCAGCAGGGGACAGTGGAACGAGCAGTACTTC. This gives the protein CASRGQWNEQYF.

V usage is TRBV19 and J usage is TRBJ1-4; maybe TRBD1 (5 bases). This CDR3 is built from 16 residues. Germline CDR1 and CDR2: LNHDA and SQIVND (reference sequence). V gave up 7 bases and J gave up 2 bases, with 17 bases separating them. The chain's CDR3 is CASNLPGGSTNEKLFF. The CDR3 nucleotides are TGTGCCAGTAACCTACCGGGGGGGAGTACTAATGAAAAACTGTTTTTT.

This chain uses TRBV4-1 with TRBJ1-3; D is unresolved. The CDR3 has 17 amino acids. The ends were cut back, 2 bases at V and 4 bases at J, with 18 bases in the middle. Germline CDR1 and CDR2: MGHRA and YSYEKL. This chain's CDR3 is CASSQISAGSWGNTIYF. In DNA form, the CDR3 reads TGCGCCAGCAGCCAAATTTCCGCAGGTTCTTGGGGAAACACCATATATTTT.

The chain has TRBV28 and TRBJ1-1; 10 bases line up with TRBD1. In germline, CDR1 is MDHEN, CDR2 SYDVKM. Trimming took 5 bases from V and 11 from J; bases not matched to a gene: 5. This CDR3 spans 12 amino acids. The CDR3 is CASSGDRGRAFF. In nucleotides, the CDR3 is TGTGCCAGCAGTGGGGACAGGGGTCGCGCTTTCTTT.

This chain joins TRBV4-1 and TRBJ2-5, with D unclear. Per the germline V gene, CDR1 is MGHRA and CDR2 is YSYEKL. The CDR3 runs to 15 residues. V dropped 0 bases and J dropped 2 bases, with 10 bases sitting between them. The CDR3 region is CASSQDRKIQETQYF. CDR3 sequence (DNA): TGCGCCAGCAGCCAAGATCGGAAGATACAAGAGACCCAGTACTTC.

The rearrangement uses TRBV30 and TRBJ2-7; D is possibly TRBD1 (5 bases). There are 13 residues in the CDR3. The V end was cut by 2 bases, the J end by 6 bases, with 14 bases between. Germline CDR1 is GTSNPN and CDR2 is SVGIG (reference sequence). CDR3 residues: CAWSPLVGVEQYF. The CDR3 DNA reads as TGTGCCTGGAGTCCTTTAGTAGGGGTCGAGCAGTACTTC.

In DNA form, the CDR3 reads TGCAGCGGTGGGAGGGGCGGGATCGCGTACAATGAGCAGTTCTTC. As protein: CSGGRGGIAYNEQFF. The chain joins TRBV29-1 to TRBJ2-1; TRBD2 aligns across 7 bases. Per germline, CDR1 SQVTM and CDR2 ANQGSEA. The CDR3 is 15 amino acids. Trimming cost V 7 bases and J 4 bases; bases outside gene matches: 13.

This chain uses TRBV2 with TRBJ2-3, with a tentative D call TRBD2 (6 bases). CDR1 and CDR2 (germline): SNHLY, FYNNEI. The CDR3 totals 14 residues. Trimming shortened V by 2 bases and J by 3 bases, and 9 bases separated the two germline ends. The CDR3 nucleotides are TGTGCCAGCAGTGAACAGGGAGGAACAGATACGCAGTATTTT. Protein product: CASSEQGGTDTQYF.

This clone was seen only a few times. The gene calls are TRBV29-1 and TRBJ1-1, with a weak D call TRBD1 (6 bases). The germline gives CDR1 SQVTM, CDR2 ANQGSEA. The length of the CDR3 is 13 residues. V lost 4 bases and J 1 base, leaving 10 bases between the germline ends. The CDR3 region has the DNA TGCAGCGTTGTCGGGACAACGAACACTGAAGCTTTCTTT. Amino acid sequence: CSVVGTTNTEAFF.

The chain couples TRBV15 to TRBJ1-5; D call uncertain. The CDR3 sequence is 14 residues long. The V and J ends lost 6 bases and 0 bases respectively, with 9 bases between them. Germline-derived CDR1 and CDR2 are LNHNV and YYDKDF (reference sequence). The DNA of the CDR3 is TGTGCCACCAGGCCTAGGGTTAGCAATCAGCCCCAGCATTTT. Its protein product is CATRPRVSNQPQHF.

This clone has just a few counts. This sequence joins TRBV5-1 and TRBJ2-3, with TRBD1 matching 9 bases. The V gene end was trimmed by 0 bases and the J gene end by 5 bases; junction bases not matched to a gene: 7. Germline V lookup: CDR1 SGHRS, CDR2 YFSETQ. The CDR3 has 16 amino acids. The CDR3 sequence is CASSLAGTGRVDTQYF. DNA of the CDR3: TGCGCCAGCAGCTTGGCCGGGACAGGGCGGGTAGATACGCAGTATTTT.

The chain combines TRBV19 with TRBJ1-1, with D hard to call. Germline V gene lookup returns CDR1 LNHDA and CDR2 SQIVND (reference sequence). The ends were cut back, 5 bases at V and 1 base at J, with 5 bases in the middle. CDR3 length: 12 amino acids. The CDR3 nucleotides are TGTGCCAGTAGTGTGGGGAACACTGAAGCTTTCTTT. It encodes CASSVGNTEAFF. The complete variable domain, with remaining parts taken from reference TRBV19 and TRBJ1-1, reads DGGITQSPKYLFRKEGQNVTLSCEQNLNHDAMYWYRQDPGQGLRLIYYSQIVNDFQKGDIAEGYSVSREKKESFPLTVTSAQKNPTAFYLCASSVGNTEAFFGQGTRLTVV.

The gene calls are TRBV25-1 and TRBJ1-3; D is undetermined. The ends were cut back, 4 bases at V and 7 bases at J, with 8 bases in the middle. The CDR3 totals 12 residues. The germline V gene has CDR1 MGHDK and CDR2 SYGVNS. In nucleotides, the CDR3 is TGTGCCAGCAGTGTAAGCCTGAACACCATATATTTT. Protein product: CASSVSLNTIYF.

This chain links TRBV6-5 with TRBJ1-6; a possible D gene is TRBD1 (6 bases). The CDR3 is 12 residues long. CDR1 and CDR2 from the germline V gene are MNHEY and SVGAGI. Trimming shortened V by 6 bases and J by 9 bases, and 9 bases separated the two germline ends. CDR3: CASSKTGSPLHF. As DNA, the CDR3 is TGTGCCAGCAGCAAGACAGGTTCACCCCTCCACTTT.

This clone has just one count. The J gene is TRBJ1-1, the V gene TRBV7-9; D unclear. Germline V lookup: CDR1 SEHNR, CDR2 FQNEAQ (reference sequence). The CDR3 consists of 12 residues. V gave up 0 bases and J gave up 8 bases, with 7 bases separating them. The CDR3 sequence: CASSLAEREAFF. The CDR3 nucleotides are TGTGCCAGCAGCTTAGCAGAAAGGGAAGCTTTCTTT.